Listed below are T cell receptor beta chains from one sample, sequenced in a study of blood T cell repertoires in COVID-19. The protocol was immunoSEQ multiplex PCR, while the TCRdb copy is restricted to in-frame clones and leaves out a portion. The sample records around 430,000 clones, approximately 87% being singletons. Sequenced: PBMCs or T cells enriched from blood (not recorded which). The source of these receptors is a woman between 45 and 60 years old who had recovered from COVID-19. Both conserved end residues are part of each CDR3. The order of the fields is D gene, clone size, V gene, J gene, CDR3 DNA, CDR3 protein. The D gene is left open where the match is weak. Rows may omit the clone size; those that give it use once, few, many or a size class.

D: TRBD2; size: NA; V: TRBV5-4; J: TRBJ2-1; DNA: TGTGCCAGCAGACCTGGAGCGAGCGGGGGGGCCTCTGACGAGCAGTTCTTC; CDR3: CASRPGASGGASDEQFF
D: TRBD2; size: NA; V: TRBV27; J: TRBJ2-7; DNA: TGTGCCAGCAGTTTGGGGGCGGGGGGTGTCTACGAGCAGTACTTC; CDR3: CASSLGAGGVYEQYF
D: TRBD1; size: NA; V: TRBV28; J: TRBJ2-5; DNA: TGTGCCAGCAGTCTATGGGACAGGGTCCCTGGGGAGACCCAGTACTTC; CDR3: CASSLWDRVPGETQYF
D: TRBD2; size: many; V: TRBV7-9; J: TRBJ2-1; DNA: TGTGCCAGCAGCCCGTACGTGGGATCTAGCGGGGGAAACAATGAGCAGTTCTTC; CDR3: CASSPYVGSSGGNNEQFF
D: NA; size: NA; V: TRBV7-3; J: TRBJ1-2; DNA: TGTGCCAGCAGCCTCGGTGAGGGCATTGGCTACACCTTC; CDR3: CASSLGEGIGYTF
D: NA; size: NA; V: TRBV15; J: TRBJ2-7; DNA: TGTGCCACCAGCAGAGATACCAGGTACGAGCAGTACTTC; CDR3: CATSRDTRYEQYF
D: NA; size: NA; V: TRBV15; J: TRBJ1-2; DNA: TGTGCCACCAGCAGAGATAGGAATACAGGGAGTGGCTACACCTTC; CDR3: CATSRDRNTGSGYTF
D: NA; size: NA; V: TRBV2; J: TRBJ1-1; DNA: TGTGCCAGCGTTCGGGGGGAGAACACTGAAGCTTTCTTT; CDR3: CASVRGENTEAFF
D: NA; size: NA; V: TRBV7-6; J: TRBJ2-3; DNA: TGTGCCAGCAGCTCGGGCAGGGTAGAGTCTTACACAGATACGCAGTATTTT; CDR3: CASSSGRVESYTDTQYF
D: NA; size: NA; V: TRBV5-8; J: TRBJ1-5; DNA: TGTGCCAGCAGCTGGGGCGGGGGTAGCAATCAGCCCCAGCATTTT; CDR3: CASSWGGGSNQPQHF
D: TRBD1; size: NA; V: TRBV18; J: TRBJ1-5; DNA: TGTGCCAGCTCGTCCGGGACAGGTAGCAATCAGCCCCAGCATTTT; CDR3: CASSSGTGSNQPQHF
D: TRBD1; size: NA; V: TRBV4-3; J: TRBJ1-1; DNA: TGCGCCAGCAGCCAAGATTACAGGGGGAACACTGAAGCTTTCTTT; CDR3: CASSQDYRGNTEAFF
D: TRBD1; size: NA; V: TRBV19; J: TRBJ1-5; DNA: TGTGCCAGTAGTGTACAGGGGGACGGTCAGCCCCAGCATTTT; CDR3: CASSVQGDGQPQHF
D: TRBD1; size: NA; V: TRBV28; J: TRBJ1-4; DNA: TGTGCCAGCAGACACGCCGGGACAGGGGGAGAAAAACTGTTTTTT; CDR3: CASRHAGTGGEKLFF
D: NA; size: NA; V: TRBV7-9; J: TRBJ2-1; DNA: TGTGCCAGCAGCTCAGGGTTTCCGTCCTACAATGAGCAGTTCTTC; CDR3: CASSSGFPSYNEQFF
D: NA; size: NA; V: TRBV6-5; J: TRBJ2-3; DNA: TGTGCCAGCAGTTTAGCACAGGGTGTCACAGATACGCAGTATTTT; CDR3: CASSLAQGVTDTQYF
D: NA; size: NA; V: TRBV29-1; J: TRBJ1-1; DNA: TGCAGCGTTGATACGGGTCTCCCGAGAATGAACACTGAAGCTTTCTTT; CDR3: CSVDTGLPRMNTEAFF
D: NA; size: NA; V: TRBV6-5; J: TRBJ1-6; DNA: TGTGCCAGCACACGAGACAGTTCCTATAATTCACCCCTCCACTTT; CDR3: CASTRDSSYNSPLHF
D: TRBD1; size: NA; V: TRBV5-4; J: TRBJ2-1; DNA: TGTGCCAGCAGCTCCGGGACAGGGGATGAGCAGTTCTTC; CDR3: CASSSGTGDEQFF
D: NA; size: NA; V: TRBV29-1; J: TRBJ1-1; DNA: TGCAGCGTTGGAGTGAGTTCTCGGACTGAAGCTTTCTTT; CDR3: CSVGVSSRTEAFF
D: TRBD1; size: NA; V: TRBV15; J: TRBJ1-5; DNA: TGTGCCACCAGCAGAGGACAGGGGGCGGATAGTCAGCCCCAGCATTTT; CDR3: CATSRGQGADSQPQHF
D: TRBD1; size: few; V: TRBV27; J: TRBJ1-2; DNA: TGTGCCAGCAGTCCCCCGGGACAGTTATATGGCTACACCTTC; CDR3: CASSPPGQLYGYTF
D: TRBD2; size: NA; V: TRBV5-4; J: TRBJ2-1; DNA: TGTGCCAGCAGCTTGGCCCTTGGCGGGGGGTCCTACAATGAGCAGTTCTTC; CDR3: CASSLALGGGSYNEQFF
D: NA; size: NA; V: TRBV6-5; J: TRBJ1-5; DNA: TGTGCCAGCAGTCCCCAGGGAAATCAGCCCCAGCATTTT; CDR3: CASSPQGNQPQHF
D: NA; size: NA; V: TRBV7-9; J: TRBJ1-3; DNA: TGTGCCAGCAGCTTTTTGGGGCCGCAGTGGGAATTTGGAAACACCATATATTTT; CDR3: CASSFLGPQWEFGNTIYF
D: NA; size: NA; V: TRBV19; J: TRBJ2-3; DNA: TGTGCCAGTAAAGGACAGCGTACGCAGTATTTT; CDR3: CASKGQRTQYF
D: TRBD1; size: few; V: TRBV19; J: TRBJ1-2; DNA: TGTGCCAGTACCACTTTAGCAGGGGGTGACTATGGCTACACCTTC; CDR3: CASTTLAGGDYGYTF
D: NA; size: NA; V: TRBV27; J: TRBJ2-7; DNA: TGTGCCACCACCTGGGGGCAAGGGGAGCAGTACTTC; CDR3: CATTWGQGEQYF
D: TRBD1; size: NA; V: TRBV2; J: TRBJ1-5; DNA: TGTGCCAGCAATCGGGACAGGGCCTATCAGCCCCAGCATTTT; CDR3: CASNRDRAYQPQHF
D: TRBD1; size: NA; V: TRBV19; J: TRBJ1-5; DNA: TGTGCCAGTAGCGGGGGACAGATCGGCAATCAGCCCCAGCATTTT; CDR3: CASSGGQIGNQPQHF
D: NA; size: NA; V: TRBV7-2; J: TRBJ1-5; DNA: TGTGCCAGCAGCTGGGGACAATATAGCAATCAGCCCCAGCATTTT; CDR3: CASSWGQYSNQPQHF
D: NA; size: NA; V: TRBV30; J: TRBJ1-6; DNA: TGTGCCTGGAGTCTCCAGGGGACTAATTCACCCCTCCACTTT; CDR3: CAWSLQGTNSPLHF
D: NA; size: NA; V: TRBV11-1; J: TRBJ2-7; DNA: TGTGCCAGCAGCTTAGATCGGGGCTCCTACGAGCAGTACTTC; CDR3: CASSLDRGSYEQYF
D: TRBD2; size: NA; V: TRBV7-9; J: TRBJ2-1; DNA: TGTGCCAGCAGCTTCACTAGCGGGGGGCACAATGAGCAGTTCTTC; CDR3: CASSFTSGGHNEQFF
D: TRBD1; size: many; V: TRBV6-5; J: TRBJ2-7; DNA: TGTGCCAGCAGTTCCTCCCCGGGGACAGGAAGCTACGAGCAGTACTTC; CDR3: CASSSSPGTGSYEQYF
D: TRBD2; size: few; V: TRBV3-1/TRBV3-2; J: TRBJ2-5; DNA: TGTGCCAGCAGCCAATCTCGCGCTGGACTAGCGGGAACAGAGACCCAGTACTTC; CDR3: CASSQSRAGLAGTETQYF
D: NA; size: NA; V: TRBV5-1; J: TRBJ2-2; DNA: TGCGCCAGCAGCTTGACAGGGACCGGGGAGCTGTTTTTT; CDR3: CASSLTGTGELFF
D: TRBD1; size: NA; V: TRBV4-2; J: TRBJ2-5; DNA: TGTGCCAGCAGCCACGGATCCCCCGGGACAGTCCAAGAGACCCAGTACTTC; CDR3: CASSHGSPGTVQETQYF
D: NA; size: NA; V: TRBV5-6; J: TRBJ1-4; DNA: TGTGCCAGCAGTACTGGGGCCGAAACTAATGAAAAACTGTTTTTT; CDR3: CASSTGAETNEKLFF
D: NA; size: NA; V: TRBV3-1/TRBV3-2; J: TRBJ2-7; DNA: TGTGCCAGCAGCACAGGGTCTCGCTACGAGCAGTACTTC; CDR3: CASSTGSRYEQYF
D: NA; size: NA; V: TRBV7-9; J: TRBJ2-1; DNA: TGTGCCAGCAGCTTGAGCGGTTACAATGAGCAGTTCTTC; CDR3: CASSLSGYNEQFF
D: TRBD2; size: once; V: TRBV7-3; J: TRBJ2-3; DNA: TGTGCCAGCAGCTTAGTAGGACTAGCGGGGGGGCAGCCAGATACGCAGTATTTT; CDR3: CASSLVGLAGGQPDTQYF
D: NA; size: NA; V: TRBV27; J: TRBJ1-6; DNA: TGTGCCAGCAGCGACAGCGTTTCATATAATTCACCCCTCCACTTT; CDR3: CASSDSVSYNSPLHF
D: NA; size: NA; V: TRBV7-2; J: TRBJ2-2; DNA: TGTGCCAGCAGCCGCCGGGTCACCGGGGAGCTGTTTTTT; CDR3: CASSRRVTGELFF